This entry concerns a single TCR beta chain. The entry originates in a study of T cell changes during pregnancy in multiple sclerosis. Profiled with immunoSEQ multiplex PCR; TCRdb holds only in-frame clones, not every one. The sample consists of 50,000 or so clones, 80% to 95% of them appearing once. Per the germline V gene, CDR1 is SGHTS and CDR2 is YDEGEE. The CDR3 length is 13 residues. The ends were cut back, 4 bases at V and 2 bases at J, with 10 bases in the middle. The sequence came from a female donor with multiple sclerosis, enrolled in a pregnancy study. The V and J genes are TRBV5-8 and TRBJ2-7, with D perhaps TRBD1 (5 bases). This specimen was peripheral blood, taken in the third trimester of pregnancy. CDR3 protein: CASSPQGTYEQYF. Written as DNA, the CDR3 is TGTGCCAGCAGCCCGCAGGGAACCTACGAGCAGTACTTC.